This entry lists 15 T cell receptor beta chains sequenced from one sample in a study of spatial heterogeneity in lung cancer. General study results and limits: Tumor mutation counts were tracked by expanded intratumoral alpha and beta TCR counts.

TCRdb called the 5' RACE reads again in MiXCR, with one record for every CDR3 protein. The sample contains over a thousand distinct CDR3 sequences, roughly 5.9% of which appear only once. No antigen has been identified for these receptors. Time point in this sample: sample taken at primary tumor resection. This specimen consisted of lung tumor tissue, obtained at surgery. These receptors all stem from a female donor with early-stage non-small cell lung cancer.

As regards this clonotype: Since the library was made to target alpha chains, this beta chain is a stray read and its abundance is not meaningful. V usage is TRBV7-9 and J usage is TRBJ1-1; D is possibly TRBD1 (5 bases). V was trimmed by 1 base and J by 6 bases, leaving 9 bases between them. The germline V gene has CDR1 SEHNR and CDR2 FQNEAQ (reference sequence). The CDR3 runs to 13 residues. The DNA for the CDR3 is TGTGCCAGCAGCTTAGACAGGTCCTCTGAAGCTTTCTTT. Translation: CASSLDRSSEAFF.

This clonotype is judged medium-sized. This beta chain turned up in a library designed for alpha chains; as an off-target read, its abundance says little. The CDR3 DNA is TGTGCCAGCAGCTTTCCGGGTTTGTCGGGTGAAAAACTGTTTTTT. It yields the protein CASSFPGLSGEKLFF. The chain has TRBV7-9 and TRBJ1-4, with unresolved D. V lost 3 bases, J lost 7 bases, and 15 bases lay in between. This CDR3 contains 15 residues. CDR1 SEHNR and CDR2 FQNEAQ come from the germline V gene (reference sequence). The full variable domain, its missing parts supplied by reference TRBV7-9 and TRBJ1-4, is DTGVSQNPRHKITKRGQNVTFRCDPISEHNRLYWYRQTLGQGPEFLTYFQNEAQLEKSRLLSDRFSAERPKGSFSTLEIQRTEQGDSAMYLCASSFPGLSGEKLFFGSGTQLSVL.

The table lists this clonotype with a few counts. This beta chain came through as a stray read in a library set up for alpha chains, and its size says little. The chain carries TRBV20-1 and TRBJ2-1; TRBD2 matches 7 bases. CDR1 is DFQATT and CDR2 is SNEGSKA in the germline V gene (reference sequence). V shed 1 base and J 3 bases; nucleotides not matched to a gene: 3. This CDR3 spans 14 amino acids. The CDR3 region is CSARAGGNYNEQFF. DNA of the CDR3: TGCAGTGCTAGAGCGGGAGGTAACTACAATGAGCAGTTCTTC.

By share of the sample, this clonotype is medium-sized. Because this beta chain is a stray read in a library intended to capture alpha chains, its abundance should not be given much weight. The J gene is TRBJ2-3, the V gene TRBV11-1; 14 bases line up with TRBD2. This CDR3 is built from 18 residues. CDR1 and CDR2 (germline): SGHAT, FQDESV (reference sequence). The trim removed 5 bases at V and 2 bases at J, leaving 9 bases unmatched. The DNA for the CDR3 is TGTGCCAGCAGCCGACTAGCGGGAGGGAGGATGGCCACAGATACGCAGTATTTT. Its protein is CASSRLAGGRMATDTQYF.

By proportion, this clonotype is medium-sized. Since it is a stray read in a library aimed at alpha chains, this beta chain has a size that is not meaningful. The chain has TRBV5-6 and TRBJ1-2, with 7 bases matching TRBD1. The V and J ends lost 1 base and 4 bases, in that order; junction bases with no gene match: 13. Looked up from germline, CDR1 is SGHDT and CDR2 is YYEEEE. The CDR3 runs 17 residues. The CDR3, as DNA: TGTGCCAGCAGCTTGATTGACAGGGCTCAGGTTGGCTATGGCTACACCTTC. As protein: CASSLIDRAQVGYGYTF.

On this clonotype itself: Because the library targeted alpha chains, this beta chain is an off-target read whose size means little. CDR3 coding DNA: TGCGCCAGCAGCCCGGGGGGTATCCCCGAGCAGTACTTC. This codes for CASSPGGIPEQYF. The chain couples TRBV5-1 to TRBJ2-7; 7 positions match TRBD2. Germline lookup yields CDR1 SGHRS and CDR2 YFSETQ. The CDR3 has 13 amino acids. V lost 4 bases, J lost 6 bases, and 7 bases stayed unmatched.

This clonotype rates as medium-sized. Within a library made for alpha chains, this beta chain is off target, and its count is uninformative. J is TRBJ2-2 and V is TRBV7-2; 7 positions agree with TRBD2. V shed 7 bases and J 5 bases; nucleotides not matched to a gene: 10. The germline V gene encodes CDR1 SGHTA and CDR2 FQGNSA. The CDR3 has 15 residues. This CDR3 is CASTVRAAGTGELFF. CDR3 DNA: TGTGCCAGCACCGTCAGGGCAGCGGGGACCGGGGAGCTGTTTTTT.

This clonotype is medium-sized within its sample. Found in a library prepared for alpha chains, this beta chain is an off-target read, and its abundance has little meaning. The chain is built from TRBV5-1 and TRBJ1-2, with a possible D match to TRBD1 (5 bases). Germline CDR1 and CDR2: SGHRS and YFSETQ. V was shortened by 5 bases and J by 4 bases, with 9 bases between the two germline ends. This CDR3 has 12 amino acids. CDR3 nucleotides: TGCGCCAGCAGACAGGACTCCTATGGCTACACCTTC. Translated: CASRQDSYGYTF.

This clonotype counts as medium-sized (0.01 to 0.1%). The library was designed around alpha chains, so this beta chain is a stray read whose abundance carries little weight. The chain couples TRBV7-6 to TRBJ2-7, with TRBD1 matching 7 bases. The junction had 9 bases not matched to a gene; V was cut back by 5 bases and J by 5 bases. This CDR3 comprises 14 residues. Germline CDR1 reads SGHVS; CDR2 reads FNYEAQ. The CDR3 sequence: CASSLSDRANEQYF. Written as DNA, the CDR3 is TGTGCCAGCAGCCTAAGCGACAGGGCCAACGAGCAGTACTTC.

By its share, this clonotype is medium-sized. Since the library was made to target alpha chains, this beta chain is a stray read and its abundance is not meaningful. The chain joins TRBV12-3 or TRBV12-4 to TRBJ2-1; 14 bases are shared with TRBD2. This CDR3 region has 18 residues. V lost 6 bases and J lost 5; bases outside the gene matches: 12. This chain's CDR3 is CASSAERTSGGPDNEQFF. In DNA, the CDR3 is TGTGCCAGCAGCGCTGAACGGACTAGCGGGGGGCCCGACAATGAGCAGTTCTTC.

Sample share makes this clonotype medium-sized. Within a library made for alpha chains, this beta chain is off target, and its count is uninformative. The chain joins TRBV4-2 to TRBJ2-7, with 11 nucleotides matching TRBD2. After removal of 0 bases from V and 4 bases from J, the junction contained 2 bases not matched to a gene. Germline assignment: CDR1 LGHNA and CDR2 YNFKEQ. CDR3 length: 15 residues. The CDR3 nucleotides are TGTGCCAGCAGCCAAGAAAGGACTAGCGGGTACGAGCAGTACTTC. It codes for CASSQERTSGYEQYF.

This clonotype is medium-sized (0.01 to 0.1%). Because the library targeted alpha chains, this beta chain is an off-target read whose size means little. The gene calls are TRBV12-3 or TRBV12-4 and TRBJ1-5; no clear D gene. Trimming left V 5 bases short and J 0 bases short, with 8 bases between. The CDR3 is 14 residues long. The DNA for the CDR3 is TGTGCCAGCAGTCACGGGAATAGCAATCAGCCCCAGCATTTT. Its protein product is CASSHGNSNQPQHF.

This clonotype is termed medium-sized. This beta chain is off target for a library built for alpha chains, so its abundance means little. The chain employs TRBV7-9 and TRBJ2-1; D call uncertain. The CDR3 is 15 amino acids. Germline values: CDR1 SEHNR, CDR2 FQNEAQ (reference sequence). The V gene lost 5 bases and the J gene lost 0 bases, with 11 bases spanning the gap. CDR3 nucleotide sequence: TGTGCCAGCAGCCCCCGGCGGAGCTCCTACAATGAGCAGTTCTTC. Encoded protein: CASSPRRSSYNEQFF. The full variable domain, in which reference TRBV7-9 and TRBJ2-1 provide the parts outside the CDR3, is DTGVSQNPRHKITKRGQNVTFRCDPISEHNRLYWYRQTLGQGPEFLTYFQNEAQLEKSRLLSDRFSAERPKGSFSTLEIQRTEQGDSAMYLCASSPRRSSYNEQFFGPGTRLTVL.

This clonotype was counted at least ten times. In a library made to pick up alpha chains, this beta chain is a stray read with a size that means little. V usage is TRBV7-3 and J usage is TRBJ2-1; D possibly uses TRBD1 or TRBD2 (6 bases each). V was clipped by 2 bases and J by 1 base, with 9 bases between them. The germline CDR1 and CDR2 sequences are SGHTA and FQGTGA. The CDR3 runs 15 residues. The CDR3 DNA follows: TGTGCCAGCAGCTTACGGGGGACATCCTACAATGAGCAGTTCTTC. It yields the protein CASSLRGTSYNEQFF.

This clonotype was observed a few times. This beta chain slipped into a library made for alpha chains as a stray read, so its size is not meaningful. V is TRBV28 and J is TRBJ2-4, with 7 nucleotides matching TRBD2. This CDR3 is built from 20 residues. The V gene's germline CDR1 is MDHEN and CDR2 SYDVKM. V lost 5 bases, J lost 0 bases, and 19 bases stayed unmatched. CDR3 nucleotides: TGTGCCAGCAGTAACCAGCGGGGACGTGAACAAATTTTAGCCAAAAACATTCAGTACTTC. Its translation: CASSNQRGREQILAKNIQYF.